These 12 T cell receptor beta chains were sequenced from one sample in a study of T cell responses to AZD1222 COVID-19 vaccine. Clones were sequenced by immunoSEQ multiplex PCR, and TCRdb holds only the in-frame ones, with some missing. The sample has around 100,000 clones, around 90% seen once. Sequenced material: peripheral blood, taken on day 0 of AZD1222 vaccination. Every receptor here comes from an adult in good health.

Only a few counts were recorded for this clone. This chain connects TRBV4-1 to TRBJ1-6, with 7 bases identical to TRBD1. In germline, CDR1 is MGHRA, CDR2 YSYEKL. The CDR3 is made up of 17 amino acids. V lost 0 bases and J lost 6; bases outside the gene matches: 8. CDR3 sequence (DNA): TGCGCCAGCAGCCAAGATGCCAGGGGGAGGTCTAATTCACCCCTCCACTTT. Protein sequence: CASSQDARGRSNSPLHF.

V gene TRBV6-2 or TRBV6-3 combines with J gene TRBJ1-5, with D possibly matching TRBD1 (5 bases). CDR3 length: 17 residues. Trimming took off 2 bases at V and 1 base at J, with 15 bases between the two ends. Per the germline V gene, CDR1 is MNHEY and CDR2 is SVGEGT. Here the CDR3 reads CASSYPPTAFSNQPQHF. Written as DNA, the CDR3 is TGTGCCAGCAGTTACCCCCCGACAGCTTTCAGCAATCAGCCCCAGCATTTT.

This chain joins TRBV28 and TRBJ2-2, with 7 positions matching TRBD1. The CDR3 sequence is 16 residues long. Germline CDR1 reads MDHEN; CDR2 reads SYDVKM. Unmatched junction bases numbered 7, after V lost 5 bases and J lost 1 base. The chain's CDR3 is CASSKRQGGNTGELFF. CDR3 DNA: TGTGCCAGCAGTAAACGACAGGGCGGGAACACCGGGGAGCTGTTTTTT.

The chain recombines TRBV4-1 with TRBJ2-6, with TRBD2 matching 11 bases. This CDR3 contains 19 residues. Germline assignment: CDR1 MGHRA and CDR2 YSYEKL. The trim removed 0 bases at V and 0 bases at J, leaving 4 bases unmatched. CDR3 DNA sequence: TGCGCCAGCAGCCAAGAAGGACTAGCGGGTCGCTCTGGGGCCAACGTCCTGACTTTC. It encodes CASSQEGLAGRSGANVLTF.

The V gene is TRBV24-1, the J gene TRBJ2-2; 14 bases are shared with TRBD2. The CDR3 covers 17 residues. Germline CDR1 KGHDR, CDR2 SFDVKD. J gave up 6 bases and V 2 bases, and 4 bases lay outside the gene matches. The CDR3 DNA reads TGTGCCACCAGTGATTACGCGGGACTAGCGGGAGCCGGGGAGCTGTTTTTT. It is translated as CATSDYAGLAGAGELFF.

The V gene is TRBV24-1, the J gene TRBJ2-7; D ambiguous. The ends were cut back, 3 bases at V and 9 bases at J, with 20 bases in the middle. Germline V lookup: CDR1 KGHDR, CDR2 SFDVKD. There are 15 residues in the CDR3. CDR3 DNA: TGTGCCACCAGTGATGTCCGTACAGCGAGTTCGGTGCAGTACTTC. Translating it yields CATSDVRTASSVQYF.

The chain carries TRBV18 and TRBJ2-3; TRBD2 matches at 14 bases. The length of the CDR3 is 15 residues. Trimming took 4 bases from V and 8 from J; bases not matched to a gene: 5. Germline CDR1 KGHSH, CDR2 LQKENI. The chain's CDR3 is CASSRTSGRIGTQYF. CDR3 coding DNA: TGTGCCAGCTCACGGACTAGCGGGAGGATCGGTACGCAGTATTTT.

CDR3: CSVEHGVNTGELFF. The CDR3 nucleotides are TGCAGCGTTGAACACGGGGTTAACACCGGGGAGCTGTTTTTT. The rearrangement links TRBV29-1 to TRBJ2-2; weak D call: TRBD2 (5 bases). The CDR3 is 14 amino acids. CDR1 and CDR2 (germline): SQVTM, ANQGSEA. V was shortened by 2 bases and J by 2 bases, with 9 bases between the two germline ends.

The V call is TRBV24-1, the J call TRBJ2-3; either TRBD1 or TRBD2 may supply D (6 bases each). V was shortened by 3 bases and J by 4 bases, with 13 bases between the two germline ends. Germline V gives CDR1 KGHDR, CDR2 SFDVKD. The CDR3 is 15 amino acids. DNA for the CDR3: TGTGCCACCAGTGATCGGGGGCGGGGTCCAGATACGCAGTATTTT. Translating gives CATSDRGRGPDTQYF.

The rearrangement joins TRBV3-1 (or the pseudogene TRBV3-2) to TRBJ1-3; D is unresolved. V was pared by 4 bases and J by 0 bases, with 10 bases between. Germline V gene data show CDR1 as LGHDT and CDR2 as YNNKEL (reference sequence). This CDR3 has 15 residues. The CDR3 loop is CASSPRHSSGNTIYF. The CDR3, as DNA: TGTGCCAGCAGCCCCCGACACAGCTCTGGAAACACCATATATTTT.

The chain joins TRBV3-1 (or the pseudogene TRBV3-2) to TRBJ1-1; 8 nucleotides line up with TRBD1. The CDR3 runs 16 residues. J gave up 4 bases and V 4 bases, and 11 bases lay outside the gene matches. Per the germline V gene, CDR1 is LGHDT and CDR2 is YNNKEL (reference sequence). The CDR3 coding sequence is TGTGCCAGCAGCCTTGCGGGACAGGTGCTAGGCACTGAAGCTTTCTTT. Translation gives CASSLAGQVLGTEAFF.

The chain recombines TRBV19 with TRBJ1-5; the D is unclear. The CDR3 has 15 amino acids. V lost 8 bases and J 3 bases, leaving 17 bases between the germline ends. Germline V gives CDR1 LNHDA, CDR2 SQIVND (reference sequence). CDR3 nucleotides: TGTGCCAGTCGCGAACGAGAGGGATTCAATCAGCCCCAGCATTTT. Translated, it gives CASREREGFNQPQHF.